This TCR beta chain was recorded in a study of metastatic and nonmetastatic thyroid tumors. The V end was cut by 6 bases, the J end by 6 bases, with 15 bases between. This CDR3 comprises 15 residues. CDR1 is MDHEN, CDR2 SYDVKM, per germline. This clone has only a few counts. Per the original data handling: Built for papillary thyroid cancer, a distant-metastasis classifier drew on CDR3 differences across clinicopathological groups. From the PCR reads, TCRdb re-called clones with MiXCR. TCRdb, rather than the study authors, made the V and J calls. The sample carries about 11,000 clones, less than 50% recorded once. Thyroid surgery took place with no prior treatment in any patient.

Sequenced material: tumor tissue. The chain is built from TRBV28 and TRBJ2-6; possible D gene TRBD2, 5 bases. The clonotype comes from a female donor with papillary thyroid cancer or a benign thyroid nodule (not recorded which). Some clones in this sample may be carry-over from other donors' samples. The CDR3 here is CASSPGGPEANVLTF. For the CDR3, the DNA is TGTGCCAGCAGCCCCGGAGGCCCCGAGGCCAACGTCCTGACTTTC.